Listed below are T cell receptor beta chains from one sample, sequenced in a study of T-cell memory formation after mild COVID-19. One entry per CDR3 protein, called by TCRdb with MiXCR from the 5' RACE reads. The sample has 200,000 or so distinct CDR3 sequences, 9.5% to 10% seen once. The sequencing input was PBMCs or a T cell subset sorted from them (not recorded which). The receptors were sampled from a man between 18 and 29 years old who had mild COVID-19 (a few samples of this study predate the infection). Cell type and time point are not known. The CDR3 runs from the conserved cysteine through the conserved F or W. Size is stated for part of the rows, as once, few or many counts, or as a class when the clone is expanded.

CDR3 length	V gene	clone size	J gene	CDR3 protein
15	TRBV3-1	-	TRBJ1-2	CASSSRDRGNYGYTF
15	TRBV5-1	few	TRBJ1-1	CASSWDGAMNTEAFF
17	TRBV5-1	many	TRBJ2-3	CASRISPSLAASDTQYF
14	TRBV5-6	-	TRBJ1-1	CASSSMGVWAEAFF
15	TRBV2	-	TRBJ1-5	CASSEALRGGQPQHF
14	TRBV7-9	-	TRBJ2-7	CASSLGQGIYEQYF
16	TRBV19	few	TRBJ1-6	CASSTGTGARNSPLHF
20	TRBV6-6	-	TRBJ2-1	CASSYPPWSGGTSSYNEQFF
15	TRBV4-3	few	TRBJ1-2	CASSLGGGSHYGYTF
14	TRBV7-3	few	TRBJ2-1	CASSRGGGVHEQFF
15	TRBV2	few	TRBJ1-2	CASSEGPRPNYGYTF
17	TRBV5-1	few	TRBJ1-2	CASSLASGTGNYYGYTF
16	TRBV5-1	-	TRBJ2-2	CASSLAGTRTTGELFF
16	TRBV7-7	few	TRBJ2-1	CASSFTVDSPYNEQFF
13	TRBV28	few	TRBJ1-4	CASSPRKNEKLFF
16	TRBV5-5	few	TRBJ1-5	CASTEGLRLSNQPQHF
15	TRBV2	few	TRBJ1-5	CASSARLGGNQPQHF